These T cell receptor beta chains were read from a single sample in a study of cytomegalovirus exposure and HLA in healthy donors. Profiled with immunoSEQ multiplex PCR; TCRdb holds only in-frame clones, not every one. Of about 120,000 clones detected, roughly 85% appear once; the ten largest clones hold roughly 23%. The sequencing sample was made of PBMCs. The receptors come from a man aged 25 to 45 in good health and CMV-seropositive. The CDR3 runs from the conserved cysteine through the conserved F or W. Fields, in order: D gene, V gene, clone size, J gene, CDR3 DNA, CDR3 protein. A D gene is named only where the DNA matches it firmly. Only part of the rows carry a size: once, few, many, or a class if the clone is expanded.

>TRBD2|TRBV11-2|NA|TRBJ2-1
TGTGCCAGCAGACAACTAGCGGGAGGAGTTTACAATGAGCAGTTCTTC
CASRQLAGGVYNEQFF
>NA|TRBV19|NA|TRBJ1-1
TGTGCCAGTAGTATAAGGAGGAACACTGAAGCTTTCTTT
CASSIRRNTEAFF
>TRBD1|TRBV19|NA|TRBJ1-6
TGTGCCAGTAGCTTAGTGGGACAGGTCACTTCACCCCTCCACTTT
CASSLVGQVTSPLHF
>NA|TRBV7-9|NA|TRBJ1-4
TGTGCCAGCAGTCGCCGGGAGGGGGCTAATGAAAAACTGTTTTTT
CASSRREGANEKLFF
>NA|TRBV19|NA|TRBJ2-5
TGTGCCAGTAGTACACAGGGGAGGGAGACCCAGTACTTC
CASSTQGRETQYF
>NA|TRBV5-1|NA|TRBJ2-3
TGCGCCAGCAGTGTAGGACAGACTAGCACAGATACGCAGTATTTT
CASSVGQTSTDTQYF
>NA|TRBV9|once|TRBJ2-7
TGTGCCAGCAGCGTAACAGGGGAGGCCCTCTCCTACGAGCAGTACTTC
CASSVTGEALSYEQYF
>TRBD2|TRBV6-6|once|TRBJ2-1
TGTGCCAGCAGATATATAGCGGGAGGGTCCGATGAGCAGTTCTTC
CASRYIAGGSDEQFF
>TRBD2|TRBV25-1|NA|TRBJ2-5
TGTGCCAGCAGTGGCCTATCTGCTCAGCGGGGAGAGACCCAGTACTTC
CASSGLSAQRGETQYF
>TRBD1|TRBV6-1|NA|TRBJ1-2
TGTGCCAGCAGTGAACAGGGGGAGCACTATGGCTACACCTTC
CASSEQGEHYGYTF
>NA|TRBV12-5|NA|TRBJ1-1
TGTGCTAGTGGGATAAGGGGAGGGGACACTGAAGCTTTCTTT
CASGIRGGDTEAFF
>NA|TRBV7-9|NA|TRBJ2-1
TGTGCCAGCAGCAATAGGGGCGCGGGAAAAGGCAATGAGCAGTTCTTC
CASSNRGAGKGNEQFF
>NA|TRBV30|NA|TRBJ1-6
TGTGCCTTAATGGGGCAGGGGAATTCACCCCTCCACTTT
CALMGQGNSPLHF
>NA|TRBV4-1|NA|TRBJ2-1
TGCGCCAGCAGCCAAGGGTTCGTCGGCGGGAACGAGCAGTTCTTC
CASSQGFVGGNEQFF
>TRBD1|TRBV19|NA|TRBJ1-4
TGTGCCAGTCGGCGGGACAGCTTTGAAAAACTGTTTTTT
CASRRDSFEKLFF
>TRBD1|TRBV6-1|once|TRBJ2-5
TGTGCCAGCTTAGTAGCCAGGGGGTCAGAGACCCAGTACTTC
CASLVARGSETQYF
>NA|TRBV7-9|NA|TRBJ2-2
TGTGCCAGCAGCTTAGACCCCCGGGTAGCCGGGGAGCTGTTTTTT
CASSLDPRVAGELFF
>TRBD2|TRBV5-1|NA|TRBJ2-3
TGCGCCAGCAGCTTGGGGCGGACTAGCGGGAGGGGAGATACGCAGTATTTT
CASSLGRTSGRGDTQYF
>NA|TRBV11-3|NA|TRBJ2-5
TGTGCCAGTCGGAGGAATTCGTTTGTCGAAGAGACCCAGTACTTC
CASRRNSFVEETQYF
>NA|TRBV23-1|NA|TRBJ1-2
TGCGCCAGCAGTCAATATTCCCCGGGTGCTAACTATGGCTACACCTTC
CASSQYSPGANYGYTF
>NA|TRBV28|once|TRBJ1-2
TGTGCCAGCAGTTTCGGAGGAGATGGCTACACCTTC
CASSFGGDGYTF
>NA|TRBV5-1|once|TRBJ2-1
TGCGCCAGCAGCTTGGGGGTGGTAGCGGTTTACAATGAGCAGTTCTTC
CASSLGVVAVYNEQFF